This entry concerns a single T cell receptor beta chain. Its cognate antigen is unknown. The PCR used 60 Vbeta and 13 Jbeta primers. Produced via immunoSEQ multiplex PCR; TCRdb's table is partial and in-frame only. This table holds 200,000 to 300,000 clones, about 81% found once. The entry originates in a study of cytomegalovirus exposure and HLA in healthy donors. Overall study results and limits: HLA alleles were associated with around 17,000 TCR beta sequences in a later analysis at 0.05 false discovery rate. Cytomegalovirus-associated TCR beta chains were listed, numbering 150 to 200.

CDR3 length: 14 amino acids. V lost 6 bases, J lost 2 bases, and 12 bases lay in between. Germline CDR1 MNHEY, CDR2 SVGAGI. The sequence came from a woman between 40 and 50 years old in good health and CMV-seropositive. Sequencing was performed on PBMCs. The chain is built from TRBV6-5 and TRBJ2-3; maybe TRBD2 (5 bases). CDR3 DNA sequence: TGTGCCAGCAGAGCTAGCCCCTCCACAGATACGCAGTATTTT. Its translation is CASRASPSTDTQYF.